This T cell receptor beta chain comes out of a study of T cell responses to AZD1222 COVID-19 vaccine. Study-level results: Just five to seven people given AZD1222 tested seropositive at baseline.

Germline CDR1 is MNHEY and CDR2 is SVGAGI. This CDR3 has 15 amino acids. Note on this clone: Antigen: not known. The junction departs from germline at one end; a sequencing error may be responsible.

Profiling relied on immunoSEQ multiplex PCR, and the TCRdb table lists in-frame clones only, not all of them. The sample holds 90,000 to 150,000 clones, about 83% seen once. The sequencing here drew on peripheral blood, taken on day 0 of AZD1222 vaccination. The receptor's source is an adult in good health. The V and J genes are TRBV6-5 and TRBJ1-1, with D unresolved. The CDR3 nucleotides are TGTGCCAGCAGTTACGTGGGTCCAACGAACACTAAAGCTTTCTTT. This sequence encodes CASSYVGPTNTKAFF.